Below are 21 T cell receptor beta chains sequenced from a single sample in a study of shared clonotypes between healthy human individuals. Repertoires were generated with immunoSEQ multiplex PCR, while TCRdb's copy carries only in-frame clones and drops some. Of about 2.4 million clones listed, 93% are singletons. The specimen was naive CD4+ T cells from PBMCs. Subset reported: CD45RA+ positively selected. These receptors originate from a man aged 18 to 30 in good health. Some clones in this sample may be carry-over from other donors' samples.

The rearrangement uses TRBV28 and TRBJ1-6; TRBD1 matches 7 bases. The J segment lost 6 bases and the V segment lost 6 bases, leaving 8 bases of the junction unmatched. In germline, CDR1 is MDHEN, CDR2 SYDVKM. The CDR3 sequence is 15 residues long. CDR3 DNA: TGTGCCAGCAGATCCACAGGGACAGTTAATTCACCCCTCCACTTT. Translation: CASRSTGTVNSPLHF.

The CDR3 reads CASSSATGGGEKLFF. The CDR3, as DNA: TGCGCCAGCAGCTCTGCGACAGGGGGAGGGGAAAAACTGTTTTTT. The V call is TRBV5-1, the J call TRBJ1-4; 9 bases are shared with TRBD1. Germline lookup yields CDR1 SGHRS and CDR2 YFSETQ. The CDR3 runs 15 residues. J lost 8 bases, V lost 3 bases, and 8 bases had no gene match.

V and J are TRBV2 and TRBJ2-7; 11 positions agree with TRBD1. This CDR3 has 16 amino acids. Looked up from germline, CDR1 is SNHLY and CDR2 is FYNNEI. V lost 2 bases, J lost 0 bases, and 3 bases stayed unmatched. CDR3 loop: CASSERGTGGSYEQYF. In nucleotides, the CDR3 is TGTGCCAGCAGTGAACGGGGGACAGGGGGCTCCTACGAGCAGTACTTC.

This chain joins TRBV4-3 and TRBJ1-2, with D hard to call. The germline gives CDR1 LGHNA, CDR2 YSLEER. The CDR3 sequence is 15 residues long. Trimming pared 3 bases from V and 0 bases from J, leaving 11 bases between. CDR3 amino acids: CASSHSTLANYGYTF. The CDR3 DNA follows: TGCGCCAGCAGCCATAGTACGTTAGCTAACTATGGCTACACCTTC.

A note on this clone: This CDR3 is also generated by other DNA sequences in the sample. The V gene is TRBV6-5, the J gene TRBJ1-2, with D hard to call. Trimming left V 2 bases short and J 0 bases short, with 7 bases between. Germline CDR1 and CDR2: MNHEY and SVGAGI. The CDR3 length is 14 residues. CDR3 nucleotide sequence: TGTGCCAGCAGTTACAGTAGGACTAACTATGGCTACACCTTC. It specifies CASSYSRTNYGYTF.

The gene calls are TRBV9 and TRBJ1-1, with D perhaps TRBD1 (6 bases). CDR3 length: 15 residues. V lost 4 bases and J lost 5, with 18 bases in between. Germline values: CDR1 SGDLS, CDR2 YYNGEE. The CDR3 DNA follows: TGTGCCAGCAGCCCCCGGTTCGGGCAGGGGACTGAAGCTTTCTTT. This gives the protein CASSPRFGQGTEAFF. The full variable domain, completed using reference TRBV9 and TRBJ1-1, is DSGVTQTPKHLITATGQRVTLRCSPRSGDLSVYWYQQSLDQGLQFLIQYYNGEERAKGNILERFSAQQFPDLHSELNLSSLELGDSALYFCASSPRFGQGTEAFFGQGTRLTVV.

The chain carries TRBV25-1 and TRBJ2-1; D is possibly TRBD1 (6 bases). This CDR3 is built from 11 residues. From germline, CDR1 is MGHDK and CDR2 SYGVNS. V was shortened by 6 bases and J by 9 bases, with 9 bases between the two germline ends. The CDR3 reads CASRTGPEQFF. The CDR3 bases are TGTGCCAGCAGGACAGGCCCTGAGCAGTTCTTC.

The chain is built from TRBV27 and TRBJ2-2, with TRBD2 identical over 15 bases. The CDR3 has 19 residues. Germline lookup yields CDR1 MNHEY and CDR2 SMNVEV (reference sequence). The V and J ends lost 2 bases and 4 bases, in that order; junction bases with no gene match: 8. CDR3 nucleotide sequence: TGTGCCAGCAGTTTACGGACTAGCGGGAGGGCCCGGGGCACCGGGGAGCTGTTTTTT. Residues: CASSLRTSGRARGTGELFF.

The chain joins TRBV5-1 to TRBJ2-3; D is possibly TRBD1 (6 bases). The germline CDR1 and CDR2 sequences are SGHRS and YFSETQ. The CDR3 sequence is 15 residues long. Trimming took off 4 bases at V and 2 bases at J, with 14 bases between the two ends. The CDR3 reads CASSPRGGYTDTQYF. CDR3 coding DNA: TGCGCCAGCAGCCCTAGAGGGGGATACACAGATACGCAGTATTTT. The whole variable domain, remainder taken from reference TRBV5-1 and TRBJ2-3, is KAGVTQTPRYLIKTRGQQVTLSCSPISGHRSVSWYQQTPGQGLQFLFEYFSETQRNKGNFPGRFSGRQFSNSRSEMNVSTLELGDSALYLCASSPRGGYTDTQYFGPGTRLTVL.

This chain connects TRBV19 to TRBJ2-1, with a possible D match to TRBD2 (5 bases). The CDR3 consists of 15 residues. Germline V gene sequence: CDR1 LNHDA, CDR2 SQIVND (reference sequence). The V end lost 5 bases, the J end lost 4 bases, and 15 bases lay between the germline ends. CDR3 coding DNA: TGTGCCAGTAGTGGGGAGATGGGAAGGTACAATGAGCAGTTCTTC. Its translation: CASSGEMGRYNEQFF.

J is TRBJ2-2 and V is TRBV4-3; TRBD2 agrees at 10 bases. CDR3 size: 19 residues. CDR1 and CDR2 (germline): LGHNA, YSLEER. V lost 3 bases to trimming and J lost 0 bases; unmatched junction nucleotides: 10. CDR3 sequence (DNA): TGCGCCAGCAGCCACCTATTACACGGGACTAGCGCGAACACCGGGGAGCTGTTTTTT. The encoded protein is CASSHLLHGTSANTGELFF.

V and J are TRBV6-5 and TRBJ1-2, with D possibly TRBD1 on 5 matching bases. Germline loops: CDR1 MNHEY, CDR2 SVGAGI. The CDR3 length is 14 residues. With 0 bases removed from V and 8 bases from J, the gap between germline ends came to 13 bases. The CDR3 region is CASSYSRQTSGYTF. DNA for the CDR3: TGTGCCAGCAGTTACTCCAGACAGACTAGCGGCTACACCTTC.

V is TRBV28 and J is TRBJ2-7; D is ambiguous. Germline CDR1 MDHEN, CDR2 SYDVKM. V was pared by 11 bases and J by 3 bases, with 11 bases between. This CDR3 is built from 11 residues. The CDR3 loop reads CASGRYYEQYF. The CDR3 DNA is TGTGCCTCCGGACGGTACTACGAGCAGTACTTC.

The CDR3 region is CASSTGSYQPQHF. The DNA for the CDR3 is TGTGCCTCGTCGACAGGGTCTTACCAGCCCCAGCATTTT. The gene calls are TRBV10-3 and TRBJ1-5; 7 bases agree with TRBD1. In germline, CDR1 is ENHRY, CDR2 SYGVKD. The CDR3 runs 13 residues. Unmatched junction bases numbered 11, after V lost 11 bases and J lost 7 bases.

This chain connects TRBV11-2 to TRBJ2-7, with D unresolved. The CDR3 spans 14 residues. Germline V gene sequence: CDR1 SGHAT, CDR2 FQNNGV. V lost 4 bases to trimming and J lost 6 bases, with 16 bases between them. In DNA, the CDR3 is TGTGCCAGCAGCTCCATATCTGGGGAACGCGAGCAGTACTTC. Residues: CASSSISGEREQYF.

The V call is TRBV28, the J call TRBJ1-2; D is possibly TRBD1 (5 bases). Trimming left V 8 bases short and J 3 bases short, with 13 bases between. The CDR3 has 13 residues. CDR1 MDHEN and CDR2 SYDVKM come from the germline V gene. CDR3 in DNA: TGTGCCAGCGGGTGGACACGCCACTATGGCTACACCTTC. This encodes CASGWTRHYGYTF.

The genes are TRBV28 and TRBJ1-5, with 8 bases aligning to TRBD1. V lost 3 bases, J lost 6 bases, and 4 bases stayed unmatched. Germline V gene lookup returns CDR1 MDHEN and CDR2 SYDVKM. The CDR3 runs to 14 residues. The CDR3 here is CASSFGQGSQPQHF. CDR3 in DNA: TGTGCCAGCAGTTTCGGACAGGGCAGTCAGCCCCAGCATTTT.

This clone was seen only once. This chain uses TRBV7-9 with TRBJ1-6, with 7 positions matching TRBD1. From germline, CDR1 is SEHNR and CDR2 FQNEAQ (reference sequence). The CDR3 length is 15 residues. With 5 bases clipped from V and 5 bases from J, the junction kept 6 bases outside the gene matches. The CDR3 nucleotides are TGTGCCAGCAGCCCGGGGACAGTTAATAATTCACCCCTCCACTTT. Translated, it gives CASSPGTVNNSPLHF.

The J gene is TRBJ1-3, the V gene TRBV5-5; 10 bases match TRBD1. This CDR3 contains 16 residues. Germline V lookup: CDR1 SGHKS, CDR2 YYEKEE (reference sequence). V was clipped by 3 bases and J by 0 bases; unmatched bases: 3. The chain's CDR3 is CASSSGQGFSGNTIYF. CDR3 coding DNA: TGTGCCAGCAGCTCGGGACAGGGGTTCTCTGGAAACACCATATATTTT. Full variable domain (missing parts from reference TRBV5-5 and TRBJ1-3): DAGVTQSPTHLIKTRGQQVTLRCSPISGHKSVSWYQQVLGQGPQFIFQYYEKEERGRGNFPDRFSARQFPNYSSELNVNALLLGDSALYLCASSSGQGFSGNTIYFGEGSWLTVV.

V is TRBV28 and J is TRBJ1-1; D uncertain. CDR3 length: 11 residues. V was cut by 6 bases and J by 6 bases, with 8 bases left in between. Germline-derived CDR1 and CDR2 are MDHEN and SYDVKM. Written as DNA, the CDR3 is TGTGCCAGCAGCACGATCGCTGAAGCTTTCTTT. Protein sequence: CASSTIAEAFF.

V usage is TRBV28 and J usage is TRBJ1-1; TRBD1 might be the D (5 bases). This CDR3 has 14 residues. Looked up from germline, CDR1 is MDHEN and CDR2 is SYDVKM. Trimming pared 7 bases from V and 0 bases from J, leaving 12 bases between. CDR3 region: CASTPGRMNTEAFF. The CDR3 coding sequence is TGTGCCAGCACACCGGGACGAATGAACACTGAAGCTTTCTTT.